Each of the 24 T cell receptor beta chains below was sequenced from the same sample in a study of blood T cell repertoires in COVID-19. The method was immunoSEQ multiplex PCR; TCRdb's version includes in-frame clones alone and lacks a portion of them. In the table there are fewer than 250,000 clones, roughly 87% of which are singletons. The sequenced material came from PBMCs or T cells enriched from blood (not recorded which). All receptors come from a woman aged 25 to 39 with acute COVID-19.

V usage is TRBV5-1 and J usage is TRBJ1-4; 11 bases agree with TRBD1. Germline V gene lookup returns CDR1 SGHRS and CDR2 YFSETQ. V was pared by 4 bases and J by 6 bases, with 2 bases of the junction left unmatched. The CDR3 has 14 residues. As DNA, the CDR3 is TGCGCCAGCAGCGTGGGACAGGGGGATGAAAAACTGTTTTTT. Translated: CASSVGQGDEKLFF.

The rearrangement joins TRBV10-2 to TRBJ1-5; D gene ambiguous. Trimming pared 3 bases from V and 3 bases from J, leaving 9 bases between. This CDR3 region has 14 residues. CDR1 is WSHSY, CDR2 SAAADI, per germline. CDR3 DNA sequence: TGCGCCAGCAGTGATACAATCCTCAATCAGCCCCAGCATTTT. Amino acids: CASSDTILNQPQHF.

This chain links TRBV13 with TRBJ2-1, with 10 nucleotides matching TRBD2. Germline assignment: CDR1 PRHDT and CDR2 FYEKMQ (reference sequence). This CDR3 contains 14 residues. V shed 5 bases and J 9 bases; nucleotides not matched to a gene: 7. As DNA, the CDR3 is TGTGCCAGCAGCCCCGGGACTAGCGTCGGTGAGCAGTTCTTC. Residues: CASSPGTSVGEQFF.

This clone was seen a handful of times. The CDR3 sequence: CASSSTAGANEQFF. Written as DNA, the CDR3 is TGTGCCAGCAGCTCGACGGCGGGGGCCAATGAGCAGTTCTTC. This chain links TRBV11-2 with TRBJ2-1, with a tentative D call TRBD2 (7 bases). The germline gives CDR1 SGHAT, CDR2 FQNNGV. The length of the CDR3 is 14 residues. V lost 4 bases and J 6 bases, leaving 13 bases between the germline ends.

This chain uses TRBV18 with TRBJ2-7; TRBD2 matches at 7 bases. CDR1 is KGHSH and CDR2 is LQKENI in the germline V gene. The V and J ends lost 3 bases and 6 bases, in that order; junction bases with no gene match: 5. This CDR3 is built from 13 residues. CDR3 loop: CASSPREASEQYF. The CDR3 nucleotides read TGTGCCAGCTCACCCCGGGAGGCCAGCGAGCAGTACTTC. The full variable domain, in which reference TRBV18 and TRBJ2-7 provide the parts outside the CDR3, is NAGVMQNPRHLVRRRGQEARLRCSPMKGHSHVYWYRQLPEEGLKFMVYLQKENIIDESGMPKERFSAEFPKEGPSILRIQQVVRGDSAAYFCASSPREASEQYFGPGTRLTVT.

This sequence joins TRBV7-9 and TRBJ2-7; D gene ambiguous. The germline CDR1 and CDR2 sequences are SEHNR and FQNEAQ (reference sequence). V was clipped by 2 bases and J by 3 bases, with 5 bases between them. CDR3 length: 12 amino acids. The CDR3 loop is CASSLNFYEQYF. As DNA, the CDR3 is TGTGCCAGCAGCTTAAACTTCTACGAGCAGTACTTC.

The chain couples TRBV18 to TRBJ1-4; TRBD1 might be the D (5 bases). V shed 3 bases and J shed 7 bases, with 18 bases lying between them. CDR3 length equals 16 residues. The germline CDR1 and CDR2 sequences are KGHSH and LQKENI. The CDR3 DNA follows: TGTGCCAGCTCACCGGGCGAGGGGCGGGAAGGTGAAAAACTGTTTTTT. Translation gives CASSPGEGREGEKLFF.

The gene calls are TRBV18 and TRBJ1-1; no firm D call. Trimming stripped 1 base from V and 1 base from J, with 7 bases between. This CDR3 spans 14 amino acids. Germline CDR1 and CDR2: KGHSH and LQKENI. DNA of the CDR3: TGTGCCAGCTCACCACAGGCGGCGAACACTGAAGCTTTCTTT. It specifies CASSPQAANTEAFF.

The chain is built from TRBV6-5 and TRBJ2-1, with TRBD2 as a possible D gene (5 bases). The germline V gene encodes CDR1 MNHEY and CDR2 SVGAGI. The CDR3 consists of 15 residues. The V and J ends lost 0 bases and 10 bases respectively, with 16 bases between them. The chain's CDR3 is CASSYSVFADSEQFF. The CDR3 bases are TGTGCCAGCAGTTACTCCGTATTTGCGGACTCCGAGCAGTTCTTC.

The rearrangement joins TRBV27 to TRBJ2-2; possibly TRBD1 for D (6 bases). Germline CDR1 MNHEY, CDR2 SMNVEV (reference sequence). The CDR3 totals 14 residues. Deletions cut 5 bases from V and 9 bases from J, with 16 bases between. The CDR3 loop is CASSAGTHPWELFF. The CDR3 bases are TGTGCCAGCAGTGCCGGGACACACCCGTGGGAGCTGTTTTTT.

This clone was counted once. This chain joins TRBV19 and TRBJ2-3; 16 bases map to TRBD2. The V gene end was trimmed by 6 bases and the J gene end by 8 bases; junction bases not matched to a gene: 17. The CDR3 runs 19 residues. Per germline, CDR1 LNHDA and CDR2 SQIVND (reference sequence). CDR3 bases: TGTGCCAGTAGCCTCTTTGGGACTAGCGGGGGGGCAGGTATCGGTACGCAGTATTTT. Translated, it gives CASSLFGTSGGAGIGTQYF. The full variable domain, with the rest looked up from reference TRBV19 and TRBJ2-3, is DGGITQSPKYLFRKEGQNVTLSCEQNLNHDAMYWYRQDPGQGLRLIYYSQIVNDFQKGDIAEGYSVSREKKESFPLTVTSAQKNPTAFYLCASSLFGTSGGAGIGTQYFGPGTRLTVL.

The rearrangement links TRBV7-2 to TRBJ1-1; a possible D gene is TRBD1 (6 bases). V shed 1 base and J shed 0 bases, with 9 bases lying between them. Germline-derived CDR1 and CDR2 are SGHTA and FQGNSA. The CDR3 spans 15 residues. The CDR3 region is CASSLGGQLNTEAFF. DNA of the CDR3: TGTGCCAGCAGCTTAGGTGGACAGTTGAACACTGAAGCTTTCTTT.

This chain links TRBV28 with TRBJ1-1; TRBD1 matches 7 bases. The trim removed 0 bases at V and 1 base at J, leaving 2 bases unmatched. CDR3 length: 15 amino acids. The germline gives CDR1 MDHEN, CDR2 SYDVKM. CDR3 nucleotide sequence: TGTGCCAGCAGTTTATGGGCAGGGGGGAACACTGAAGCTTTCTTT. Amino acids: CASSLWAGGNTEAFF.

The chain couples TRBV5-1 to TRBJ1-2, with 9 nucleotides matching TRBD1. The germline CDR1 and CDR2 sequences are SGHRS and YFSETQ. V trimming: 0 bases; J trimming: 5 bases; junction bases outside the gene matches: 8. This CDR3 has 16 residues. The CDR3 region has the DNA TGCGCCAGCAGCTTGGCGGGACAGGGAGCGGGTTATGGCTACACCTTC. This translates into CASSLAGQGAGYGYTF. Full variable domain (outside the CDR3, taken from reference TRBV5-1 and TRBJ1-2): KAGVTQTPRYLIKTRGQQVTLSCSPISGHRSVSWYQQTPGQGLQFLFEYFSETQRNKGNFPGRFSGRQFSNSRSEMNVSTLELGDSALYLCASSLAGQGAGYGYTFGSGTRLTVV.

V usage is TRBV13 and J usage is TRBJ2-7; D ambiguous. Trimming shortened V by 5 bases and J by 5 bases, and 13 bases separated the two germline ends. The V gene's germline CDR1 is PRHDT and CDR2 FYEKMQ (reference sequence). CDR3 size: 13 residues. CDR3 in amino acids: CASSLYPRHEQYF. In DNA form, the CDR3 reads TGTGCCAGCAGCCTATACCCCCGTCACGAGCAGTACTTC.

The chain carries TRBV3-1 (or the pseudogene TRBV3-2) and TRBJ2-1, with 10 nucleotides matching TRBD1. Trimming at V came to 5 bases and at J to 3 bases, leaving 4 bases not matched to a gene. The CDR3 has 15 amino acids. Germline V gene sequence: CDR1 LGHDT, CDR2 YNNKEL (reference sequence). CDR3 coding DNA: TGTGCCAGCAGCTTACGGACAGGGGGCTACAATGAGCAGTTCTTC. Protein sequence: CASSLRTGGYNEQFF.

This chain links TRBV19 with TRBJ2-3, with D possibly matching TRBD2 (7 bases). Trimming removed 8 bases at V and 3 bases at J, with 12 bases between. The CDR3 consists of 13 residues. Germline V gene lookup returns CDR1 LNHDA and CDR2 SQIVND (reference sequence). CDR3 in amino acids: CASRGAGTDTQYF. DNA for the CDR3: TGTGCCAGTCGGGGGGCCGGAACAGATACGCAGTATTTT.

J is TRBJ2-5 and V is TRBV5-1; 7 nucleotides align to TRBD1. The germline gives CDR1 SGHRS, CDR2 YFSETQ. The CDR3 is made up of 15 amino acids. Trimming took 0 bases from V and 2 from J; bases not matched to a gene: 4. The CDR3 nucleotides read TGCGCCAGCAGCTTGGGATTACAGGGGCAAGAGACCCAGTACTTC. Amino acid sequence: CASSLGLQGQETQYF.

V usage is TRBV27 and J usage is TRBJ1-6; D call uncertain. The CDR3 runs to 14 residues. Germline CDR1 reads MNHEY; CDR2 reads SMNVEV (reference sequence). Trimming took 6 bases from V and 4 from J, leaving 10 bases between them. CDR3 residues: CASRETEYNSPLHF. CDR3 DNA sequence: TGTGCCAGCAGGGAGACGGAATATAATTCACCCCTCCACTTT.

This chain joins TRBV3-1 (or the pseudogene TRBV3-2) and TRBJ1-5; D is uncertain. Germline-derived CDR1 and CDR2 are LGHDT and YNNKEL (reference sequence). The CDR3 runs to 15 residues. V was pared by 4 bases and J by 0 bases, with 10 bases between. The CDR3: CASSLTGNSNQPQHF. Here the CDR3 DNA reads TGTGCCAGCAGCCTGACCGGGAATAGCAATCAGCCCCAGCATTTT.

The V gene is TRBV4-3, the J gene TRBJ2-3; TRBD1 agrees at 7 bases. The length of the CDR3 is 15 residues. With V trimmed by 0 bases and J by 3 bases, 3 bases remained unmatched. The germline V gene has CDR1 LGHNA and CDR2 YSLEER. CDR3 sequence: CASSQEHRGTDTQYF. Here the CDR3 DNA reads TGCGCCAGCAGCCAAGAGCACAGGGGAACAGATACGCAGTATTTT.

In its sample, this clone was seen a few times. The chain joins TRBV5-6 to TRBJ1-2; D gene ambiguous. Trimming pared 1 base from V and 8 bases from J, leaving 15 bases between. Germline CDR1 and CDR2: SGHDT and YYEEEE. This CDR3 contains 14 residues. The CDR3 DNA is TGTGCCAGCAGCTTGCAGGCGCTGGCGAAGGGCTACACCTTC. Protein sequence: CASSLQALAKGYTF.

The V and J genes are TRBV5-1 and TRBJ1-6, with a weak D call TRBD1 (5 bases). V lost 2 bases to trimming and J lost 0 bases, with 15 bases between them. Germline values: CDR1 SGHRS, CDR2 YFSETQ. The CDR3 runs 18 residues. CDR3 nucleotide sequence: TGCGCCAGCAGCTTTTTCGGACACCTGAGCTCCTATAATTCACCCCTCCACTTT. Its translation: CASSFFGHLSSYNSPLHF. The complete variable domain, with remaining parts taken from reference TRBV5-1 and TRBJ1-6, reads KAGVTQTPRYLIKTRGQQVTLSCSPISGHRSVSWYQQTPGQGLQFLFEYFSETQRNKGNFPGRFSGRQFSNSRSEMNVSTLELGDSALYLCASSFFGHLSSYNSPLHFGNGTRLTVT.

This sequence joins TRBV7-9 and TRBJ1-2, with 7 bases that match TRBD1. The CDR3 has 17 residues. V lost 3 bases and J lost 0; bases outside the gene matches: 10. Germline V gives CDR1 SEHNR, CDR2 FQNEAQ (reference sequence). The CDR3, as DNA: TGTGCCAGCAGCTTTGACAGGGACCCACCGCCTAACTATGGCTACACCTTC. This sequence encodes CASSFDRDPPPNYGYTF. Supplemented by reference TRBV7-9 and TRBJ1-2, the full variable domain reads DTGVSQNPRHKITKRGQNVTFRCDPISEHNRLYWYRQTLGQGPEFLTYFQNEAQLEKSRLLSDRFSAERPKGSFSTLEIQRTEQGDSAMYLCASSFDRDPPPNYGYTFGSGTRLTVV.